The 24 T cell receptor beta chains below were found in one sample sequenced in a study of T-cell memory formation after mild COVID-19. TCRdb redid the calling of the 5' RACE reads with MiXCR, one entry per CDR3 protein. The data hold about 170,000 distinct CDR3 sequences, with over 10% observed a single time. Sequences were obtained from PBMCs or a T cell subset sorted from them (not recorded which). The receptors shown here come from a man aged 18 to 29 who had mild COVID-19 (a few samples of this study predate the infection). Cell type and time point are not known.

Only a few counts were recorded for this clonotype. The chain's CDR3 is CASSSGTYEQYF. In DNA form, the CDR3 reads TGTGCCAGCAGCTCCGGGACCTACGAGCAGTACTTC. V and J are TRBV7-9 and TRBJ2-7; D is possibly TRBD2 (5 bases). Germline V lookup: CDR1 SEHNR, CDR2 FQNEAQ (reference sequence). Trimming left V 4 bases short and J 2 bases short, with 6 bases between. CDR3 length: 12 residues.

CDR3 in amino acids: CASSVGVEDQPQHF. The CDR3 coding sequence is TGTGCCAGCAGCGTAGGGGTTGAGGACCAGCCCCAGCATTTT. This chain connects TRBV9 to TRBJ1-5; D not certain. The CDR3 has 14 residues. Looked up from germline, CDR1 is SGDLS and CDR2 is YYNGEE. V was pared by 0 bases and J by 7 bases, with 11 bases between.

Only a few counts were recorded for this clonotype. The V gene is TRBV28, the J gene TRBJ1-2; no firm D call. The V end lost 3 bases, the J end lost 8 bases, and 10 bases lay between the germline ends. The CDR3 is made up of 12 amino acids. Germline values: CDR1 MDHEN, CDR2 SYDVKM. The CDR3 nucleotides read TGTGCCAGCAGTTTCCAACCGCGAGGCTACACCTTC. Its protein product is CASSFQPRGYTF.

This rearrangement joins TRBV7-9 to TRBJ2-3; 9 bases agree with TRBD1. Losses at the gene ends were 5 bases for V and 3 bases for J; bases not matched to a gene: 6. The CDR3 spans 15 residues. Germline V CDR1 and CDR2: SEHNR, FQNEAQ (reference sequence). CDR3 bases: TGTGCCAGCAGCCCAGACAGGGGGAGTACAGATACGCAGTATTTT. Protein product: CASSPDRGSTDTQYF.

The genes are TRBV12-3 or TRBV12-4 and TRBJ2-7; 9 bases agree with TRBD1. Germline trimming cut 2 bases from V and 2 bases from J; bases unmatched to any gene: 10. The CDR3 consists of 17 residues. CDR3 sequence: CASSLTVGGTGPYEQYF. The CDR3 region has the DNA TGTGCCAGCAGTTTAACTGTCGGGGGGACAGGGCCCTACGAGCAGTACTTC.

This clonotype was counted only a few times. The V gene is TRBV7-8, the J gene TRBJ2-3, with 12 bases lining up with TRBD2. J was trimmed by 7 bases and V by 5 bases; bases with no gene match: 10. CDR3 length: 16 residues. The germline V gene encodes CDR1 SGHVS and CDR2 FQNEAQ. CDR3 sequence reads: CASSRRLAGVAYTQYF. The CDR3 DNA sequence: TGTGCCAGCAGCCGACGACTAGCGGGGGTCGCGTATACGCAGTATTTT.

The genes are TRBV4-3 and TRBJ2-3; no reliable D call. Trimming removed 2 bases from V and 2 bases from J, with 5 bases in between. The CDR3 has 13 residues. The V gene's germline CDR1 is LGHNA and CDR2 YSLEER. CDR3 in amino acids: CASSQQYTDTQYF. In DNA, the CDR3 is TGCGCCAGCAGCCAACAGTACACAGATACGCAGTATTTT.

This clonotype turned up a few times. The V call is TRBV20-1, the J call TRBJ2-2; D might be TRBD2 (6 bases). Germline V lookup: CDR1 DFQATT, CDR2 SNEGSKA (reference sequence). This CDR3 comprises 16 residues. Trimming left V 0 bases short and J 0 bases short, with 11 bases between. The CDR3 spells CSARDFRGANTGELFF. CDR3 DNA sequence: TGCAGTGCTAGAGATTTTCGCGGGGCGAACACCGGGGAGCTGTTTTTT.

The genes are TRBV20-1 and TRBJ2-5, with D maybe TRBD1 (6 bases). The germline CDR1 and CDR2 sequences are DFQATT and SNEGSKA (reference sequence). Between the trimmed V and J ends, which lost 0 bases and 4 bases, there was a span of 15 bases. CDR3 length: 15 residues. The CDR3 DNA is TGCAGTGCTAGAGATCCCGCCGCAGGGGCAGAGACCCAGTACTTC. Its protein product is CSARDPAAGAETQYF.

The chain couples TRBV5-1 to TRBJ1-1; 9 bases are shared with TRBD1. With 0 bases clipped from V and 5 bases from J, the junction kept 8 bases outside the gene matches. The CDR3 is 16 residues long. Germline CDR1 is SGHRS and CDR2 is YFSETQ. CDR3 in DNA: TGCGCCAGCAGCTTGGCAAATACAGGGGGCGGGACTGAAGCTTTCTTT. This translates into CASSLANTGGGTEAFF.

This clonotype has only a few counts. This rearrangement joins TRBV7-9 to TRBJ1-1; D is ambiguous. The CDR3 length is 14 residues. Per the germline V gene, CDR1 is SEHNR and CDR2 is FQNEAQ (reference sequence). V was trimmed by 1 base and J by 1 base, leaving 7 bases between them. As DNA, the CDR3 is TGTGCCAGCAGCTTAGTCGCGCGGAACACTGAAGCTTTCTTT. It specifies CASSLVARNTEAFF.

This chain connects TRBV5-1 to TRBJ2-3, with D maybe TRBD1 (6 bases). The CDR3 runs to 13 residues. Germline V gene lookup returns CDR1 SGHRS and CDR2 YFSETQ. Trimming took off 4 bases at V and 0 bases at J, with 6 bases between the two ends. The CDR3 DNA sequence: TGCGCCAGCAGCGGACAGAGCACAGATACGCAGTATTTT. Translating it yields CASSGQSTDTQYF.

This chain joins TRBV28 and TRBJ2-4, with D uncertain. The CDR3 is 15 amino acids. The ends were cut back, 7 bases at V and 2 bases at J, with 15 bases in the middle. From germline, CDR1 is MDHEN and CDR2 SYDVKM. CDR3 sequence reads: CASTPRSASKNIQYF. The CDR3 DNA reads as TGTGCCAGCACCCCTCGCTCCGCTTCCAAAAACATTCAGTACTTC.

The V gene is TRBV6-5, the J gene TRBJ1-1; D is uncertain. Germline CDR1 and CDR2: MNHEY and SVGAGI. V shed 0 bases and J shed 0 bases, with 5 bases lying between them. The CDR3 has 14 amino acids. Written as DNA, the CDR3 is TGTGCCAGCAGTTACTCCCACATGAACACTGAAGCTTTCTTT. Amino acid sequence: CASSYSHMNTEAFF.

The genes are TRBV29-1 and TRBJ1-1, with D hard to call. CDR3 size: 14 residues. Per germline, CDR1 SQVTM and CDR2 ANQGSEA. V lost 4 bases to trimming and J lost 3 bases, with 15 bases between them. CDR3 protein: CSVARGSIDTEAFF. The DNA for the CDR3 is TGCAGCGTTGCACGGGGAAGTATAGACACTGAAGCTTTCTTT.

The chain joins TRBV7-8 to TRBJ1-5; TRBD1 might be the D (5 bases). The CDR3 has 16 residues. Trimming left V 5 bases short and J 0 bases short, with 14 bases between. The V gene's germline CDR1 is SGHVS and CDR2 FQNEAQ. As DNA, the CDR3 is TGTGCCAGCAGCCAATTCGGGGGGTATAGCAATCAGCCCCAGCATTTT. The encoded protein is CASSQFGGYSNQPQHF. Supplemented by reference TRBV7-8 and TRBJ1-5, the full variable domain reads GAGVSQSPRYKVAKRGQDVALRCDPISGHVSLFWYQQALGQGPEFLTYFQNEAQLDKSGLPSDRFFAERPEGSVSTLKIQRTQQEDSAVYLCASSQFGGYSNQPQHFGDGTRLSIL.

The sample holds many counts of this clonotype. The chain recombines TRBV29-1 with TRBJ2-7; D is ambiguous. Germline V CDR1 and CDR2: SQVTM, ANQGSEA. The CDR3 has 11 residues. Trimming left V 6 bases short and J 4 bases short, with 10 bases between. The chain's CDR3 is CSVRSRYEQYF. The CDR3 DNA is TGCAGCGTCCGGAGTCGGTACGAGCAGTACTTC.

In its sample, this clonotype was seen a few times. J is TRBJ1-1 and V is TRBV5-6, with 7 bases aligning to TRBD1. The CDR3 covers 13 residues. J lost 9 bases, V lost 4 bases, and 9 bases had no gene match. The germline V gene encodes CDR1 SGHDT and CDR2 YYEEEE. The CDR3 DNA is TGTGCCAGCAGCACTGGACAGGCCCTTCAAGCTTTCTTT. Protein: CASSTGQALQAFF.

This clonotype was observed a few times. This rearrangement joins TRBV20-1 to TRBJ2-5; no firm D call. The germline CDR1 and CDR2 sequences are DFQATT and SNEGSKA (reference sequence). Trimming pared 1 base from V and 4 bases from J, leaving 10 bases between. The CDR3 has 13 residues. CDR3 sequence (DNA): TGCAGTGCTAGAGTCCCCGGGTTAGAGACCCAGTACTTC. Translating gives CSARVPGLETQYF.

This clonotype has at least ten counts. V and J are TRBV6-2 or TRBV6-3 and TRBJ2-1; TRBD1 might be the D (6 bases). The CDR3 is 12 residues long. Looked up from germline, CDR1 is MNHEY and CDR2 is SVGEGT. Trimming shortened V by 5 bases and J by 7 bases, and 9 bases separated the two germline ends. Written as DNA, the CDR3 is TGTGCCAGCAGTCGGACAGCTAATGAGCAGTTCTTC. Amino acid sequence: CASSRTANEQFF.

The sample holds a few counts of this clonotype. The chain combines TRBV5-1 with TRBJ1-6; D is unresolved. V gave up 0 bases and J gave up 8 bases, with 12 bases separating them. The V gene's germline CDR1 is SGHRS and CDR2 YFSETQ. CDR3 size: 15 residues. In DNA, the CDR3 is TGCGCCAGCAGCTTGGATAGGGTGACTGATTCACCCCTCCACTTT. It yields the protein CASSLDRVTDSPLHF.

This clonotype was seen more than once but under ten times. V and J are TRBV20-1 and TRBJ2-7; TRBD1 matches 7 bases. With 3 bases clipped from V and 4 bases from J, the junction kept 9 bases outside the gene matches. CDR3 length: 14 amino acids. CDR1 and CDR2 (germline): DFQATT, SNEGSKA (reference sequence). The CDR3 spells CSASVGGHFYEQYV. The DNA of the CDR3 is TGCAGTGCTAGTGTAGGGGGCCATTTTTACGAGCAGTACGTC.

V is TRBV19 and J is TRBJ1-5, with unresolved D. The CDR3 covers 14 residues. The V gene's germline CDR1 is LNHDA and CDR2 SQIVND (reference sequence). The germline V and J ends were trimmed by 7 bases and 2 bases, with 12 bases remaining between them. CDR3 loop: CASMVYGGNQPQHF. The CDR3 DNA follows: TGTGCCAGTATGGTTTATGGTGGCAATCAGCCCCAGCATTTT.

This clonotype ranks as medium-sized. The chain joins TRBV11-2 to TRBJ2-3; D gene unclear. The V end was cut by 4 bases, the J end by 7 bases, with 3 bases between. The CDR3 sequence is 10 residues long. Per germline, CDR1 SGHAT and CDR2 FQNNGV. The CDR3 spells CASSSYTQYF. The CDR3, as DNA: TGTGCCAGCAGCTCCTATACGCAGTATTTT. The full variable domain, in which reference TRBV11-2 and TRBJ2-3 provide the parts outside the CDR3, is EAGVAQSPRYKIIEKRQSVAFWCNPISGHATLYWYQQILGQGPKLLIQFQNNGVVDDSQLPKDRFSAERLKGVDSTLKIQPAKLEDSAVYLCASSSYTQYFGPGTRLTVL.